The T cell receptor beta chain under discussion was sequenced for a study of Graves' ophthalmopathy and Graves' hyperthyroidism. V dropped 0 bases and J dropped 3 bases, with 16 bases sitting between them. The V gene's germline CDR1 is SGHRS and CDR2 YFSETQ. There are 16 residues in the CDR3. TCR beta CDR3 regions were amplified from RNA transcripts. The library came from an HTBI-primed first-round RT-PCR and a second-round multiplex PCR. TCRdb fed the multiplex PCR reads into MiXCR, producing one record per CDR3 protein. The repertoire holds roughly 1.1 million distinct CDR3 sequences, with about two fifths as singletons.

This chain uses TRBV5-1 with TRBJ2-7; a possible D gene is TRBD1 (6 bases). The source is an adult man with Graves' hyperthyroidism. The specimen sequenced was peripheral blood or thyroid tissue (not recorded which). CDR3 in DNA: TGCGCCAGCAGCTTGGGGGGGATGAGGGGGAACTACGAGCAGTACTTC. Its protein is CASSLGGMRGNYEQYF.